The entry that follows covers one T cell receptor (beta chain) sequence. Trimming shortened V by 1 base and J by 3 bases, and 17 bases separated the two germline ends. Germline CDR1 is SGHRS and CDR2 is YFSETQ. CDR3 length: 17 residues. This entry comes from a study of T cells in Graves' hyperthyroidism and ophthalmopathy. RNA transcripts served as the template for amplifying TCR beta CDR3 regions. The TCR CDR3 first-round RT-PCR relied on the HTBI primer set. TCRdb processed the multiplex PCR reads anew with MiXCR; each CDR3 protein has one entry. Of some 380,000 distinct CDR3 sequences in the sample, approximately 15% were seen once.

The V call is TRBV5-1, the J call TRBJ2-4, with D maybe TRBD2 (7 bases). This TCR was sampled from a man aged 25-40 years with Graves' hyperthyroidism that later progressed to Graves' ophthalmopathy. The specimen was blood. CDR3 DNA sequence: TGCGCCAGCAGCTTGTATATCGGGGGGCTCGACAAAAACATTCAGTACTTC. This translates into CASSLYIGGLDKNIQYF.